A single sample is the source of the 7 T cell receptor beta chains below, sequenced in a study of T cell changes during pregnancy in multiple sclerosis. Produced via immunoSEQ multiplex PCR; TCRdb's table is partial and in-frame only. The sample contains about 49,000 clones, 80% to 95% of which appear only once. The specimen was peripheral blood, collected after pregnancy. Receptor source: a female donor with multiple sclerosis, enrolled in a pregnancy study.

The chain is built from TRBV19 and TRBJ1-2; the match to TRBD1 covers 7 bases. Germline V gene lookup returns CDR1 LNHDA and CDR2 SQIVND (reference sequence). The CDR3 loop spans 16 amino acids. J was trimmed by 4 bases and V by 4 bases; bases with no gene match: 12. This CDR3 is CASSTLNPTGIYGYTF. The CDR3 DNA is TGTGCCAGTAGTACGCTAAACCCGACAGGGATCTATGGCTACACCTTC.

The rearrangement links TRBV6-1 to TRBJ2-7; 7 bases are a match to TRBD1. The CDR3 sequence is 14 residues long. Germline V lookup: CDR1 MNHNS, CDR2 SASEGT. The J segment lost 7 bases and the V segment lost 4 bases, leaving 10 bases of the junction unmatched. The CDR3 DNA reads TGTGCCAGCAGTGGGCAAGACAGGGTGGGAGAGCAGTACTTC. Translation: CASSGQDRVGEQYF.

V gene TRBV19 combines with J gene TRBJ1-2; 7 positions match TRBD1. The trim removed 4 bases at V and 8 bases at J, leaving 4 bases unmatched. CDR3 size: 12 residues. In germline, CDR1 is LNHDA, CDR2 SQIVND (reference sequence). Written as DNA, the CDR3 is TGTGCCAGTAGTAGGACAGGAGGCGGCTACACCTTC. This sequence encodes CASSRTGGGYTF.

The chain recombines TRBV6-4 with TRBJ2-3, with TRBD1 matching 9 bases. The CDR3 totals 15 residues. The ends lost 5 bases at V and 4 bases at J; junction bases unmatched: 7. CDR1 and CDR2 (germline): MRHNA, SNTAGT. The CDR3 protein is CASSSRDREADTQYF. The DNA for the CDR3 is TGTGCCAGCAGTTCCCGGGACAGGGAGGCAGATACGCAGTATTTT.

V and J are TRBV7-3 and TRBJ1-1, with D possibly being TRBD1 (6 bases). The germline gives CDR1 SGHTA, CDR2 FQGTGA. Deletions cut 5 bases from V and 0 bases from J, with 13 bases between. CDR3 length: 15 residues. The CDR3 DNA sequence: TGTGCCAGCAGCCATTCGGGGGGCTTGAACACTGAAGCTTTCTTT. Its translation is CASSHSGGLNTEAFF.

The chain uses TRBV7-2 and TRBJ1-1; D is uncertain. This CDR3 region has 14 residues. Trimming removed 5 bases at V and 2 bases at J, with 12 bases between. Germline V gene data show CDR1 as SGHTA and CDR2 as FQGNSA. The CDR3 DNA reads TGTGCCAGCAGCCCAGGACTAGTTAACACTGAAGCTTTCTTT. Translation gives CASSPGLVNTEAFF.

CDR3 DNA: TGTGCCAGCAGCTTAGGCGTAGGGGGATACAATGAGCAGTTCTTC. It is translated as CASSLGVGGYNEQFF. The V call is TRBV7-2, the J call TRBJ2-1; weak D call: TRBD1 (6 bases). CDR3 length: 15 residues. The V gene lost 1 base and the J gene lost 4 bases, with 11 bases spanning the gap. CDR1 SGHTA and CDR2 FQGNSA come from the germline V gene.